A selection of T cell receptor beta chains follows, all from one sample in a study of PD-L1 blockade in urothelial cancer. Only in-frame clones appear in the TCRdb table, and some are missing; sequencing was by immunoSEQ multiplex PCR. There are 40,000 to 60,000 clones in the sample; 84% occur only once, and approximately 2.9% lies in the top ten. The sequencing here drew on PBMCs, taken around atezolizumab (anti-PD-L1) treatment. The receptors originated from an older man with urothelial cancer. Each CDR3 is given with its conserved first and last residue. A D gene is named only where the DNA matches it firmly. Size is stated for part of the rows, as once, few or many counts, or as a class when the clone is expanded.

j_gene | v_gene | d_gene | abundance | CDR3nt | CDR3aa
TRBJ2-2 | TRBV5-4 | TRBD1 | . | TGTGCCAGCAGCTTTCCGAAGGGACAGGGGGGCACCGGGGAGCTGTTTTTT | CASSFPKGQGGTGELFF
TRBJ2-5 | TRBV7-8 | TRBD1 | . | TGTGCCAGCAGCTTAGTTGGCAGGGGGCCAGAGACCCAGTACTTC | CASSLVGRGPETQYF
TRBJ1-1 | TRBV12-5 | . | few | TGTGCTAGTGGTGCAATCCAGGGGACCAACACTGAAGCTTTCTTT | CASGAIQGTNTEAFF
TRBJ1-4 | TRBV6-6 | . | . | TGTGCCAGCAGCTCAACACTGGAGGGGTTAGGTGAAAAACTGTTTTTT | CASSSTLEGLGEKLFF
TRBJ2-7 | TRBV19 | . | . | TGTGCCAGTCGAACAGGTGCGGGGGAGCAGTACTTC | CASRTGAGEQYF
TRBJ2-1 | TRBV11-1 | TRBD2 | . | TGTGCCAGCAGCTTAGGGACTAGCGGGAGTAATGAGCAGTTCTTC | CASSLGTSGSNEQFF
TRBJ1-3 | TRBV7-8 | TRBD1 | few | TGTGCCAGCAGCTCGTTTAACAGGGGCTCTGGAAACACCATATATTTT | CASSSFNRGSGNTIYF
TRBJ1-1 | TRBV19 | . | . | TGTGCCAGTAGTATTTCTCGGAAGGAGGCTTTCTTT | CASSISRKEAFF
TRBJ1-1 | TRBV6-1 | . | . | TGTGCCAGCTATCCCGACAGGCAGAACACTGAAGCTTTCTTT | CASYPDRQNTEAFF
TRBJ2-2 | TRBV18 | . | . | TGTGCCAGCTCAGAAGCGACGAACACCGGGGAGCTGTTTTTT | CASSEATNTGELFF
TRBJ2-1 | TRBV2 | . | . | TGTGCCAGCAGTGAAGGCGGGTCGCTTTCCTACAATGAGCAGTTCTTC | CASSEGGSLSYNEQFF
TRBJ2-1 | TRBV7-2 | . | . | TGTGCCAGCAGCTTACCCGCAGGGCTTACTGAGCAGTTCTTC | CASSLPAGLTEQFF
TRBJ2-7 | TRBV5-6 | TRBD2 | . | TGTGCCAGCAGTTCTCCGGGACTAGCGGACTCCTACGAGCAGTACTTC | CASSSPGLADSYEQYF
TRBJ1-5 | TRBV9 | TRBD1 | few | TGTGCCAGCGGACAGGGGCCCCTTAGCAATCAGCCCCAGCATTTT | CASGQGPLSNQPQHF
TRBJ1-4 | TRBV4-3 | . | . | TGCGCCAGCAGCCAAGGGATGGGCACCCCGGGGTTGTTTTTT | CASSQGMGTPGLFF
TRBJ1-2 | TRBV18 | . | few | TGTGCCAGCTCACCACCCCGGCAGGGGTATGGCTACACCTTC | CASSPPRQGYGYTF
TRBJ2-7 | TRBV28 | . | . | TGTGCCAGCAGTTTACCCCTCGACGGGTCTCGGCAGTACTTC | CASSLPLDGSRQYF
TRBJ2-7 | TRBV7-8 | TRBD1 | . | TGTGCCAGCAGCTTGGCCGGGACAGGGGCGACCTACGAGCAGTACTTC | CASSLAGTGATYEQYF
TRBJ2-7 | TRBV28 | . | . | TGTGCCAGCAAACGGGGTTTTGTCGCCTACGAGCAGTACTTC | CASKRGFVAYEQYF
TRBJ1-2 | TRBV9 | TRBD1 | . | TGTGCCAGCAGCCCTCGACAGGGTGTTCCTGGCTACACCTTC | CASSPRQGVPGYTF
TRBJ2-2 | TRBV5-1 | . | . | TGCGCCAGCAGCTTGGGGCAGCGGAACACCGGGGAGCTGTTTTTT | CASSLGQRNTGELFF
TRBJ1-2 | TRBV7-9 | . | . | TGTGCCAGCAGCTTTTTAGGGGACACCTATGGCTACACCTTC | CASSFLGDTYGYTF
TRBJ2-7 | TRBV11-3 | . | . | TGTGTCAGCAGCTTCCTTCAAGAGAACTGCGAGCAGTACTTC | CVSSFLQENCEQYF
TRBJ1-1 | TRBV5-1 | TRBD1 | . | TGCGCCTCTCGCGGACAGGGGAACACTGAAGCTTTCTTT | CASRGQGNTEAFF
TRBJ2-3 | TRBV4-1 | . | few | TGCGCCAGCAGCCAAGACCCAGGGGCGAGCACAGATACGCAGTATTTT | CASSQDPGASTDTQYF
TRBJ1-1 | TRBV6-5 | TRBD1 | . | TGTGCCAGCAGAGGGACAGGGGAGAACACTGAAGCTTTCTTT | CASRGTGENTEAFF
TRBJ1-5 | TRBV6-5 | . | . | TGTGCCAGCAGAATCGGCAGAGGCGGCAATCAGCCCCAGCATTTT | CASRIGRGGNQPQHF
TRBJ2-7 | TRBV2 | TRBD2 | . | TGTGCCAGCAGTCCCCATGGGAGGGCTGCTAGATACGAGCAGTACTTC | CASSPHGRAARYEQYF
TRBJ2-1 | TRBV29-1 | . | . | TGCAGCGTTGAACTCGGGGATGAGCAGTTCTTC | CSVELGDEQFF
TRBJ2-7 | TRBV5-4 | . | many | TGTGCCAGCAGCTTAACAGGACAACCCTACGAGCAGTACTTC | CASSLTGQPYEQYF
TRBJ1-2 | TRBV10-3 | . | medium-sized | TGTGCCATCAGCGAGTCGGCCAGGTATGGCTACACCTTC | CAISESARYGYTF
TRBJ1-5 | TRBV6-4 | . | once | TGTGCCAGCCGCCTCCCTCTCCGGGTTCGAAGCAATCAGCCCCAGCATTTT | CASRLPLRVRSNQPQHF
TRBJ2-5 | TRBV29-1 | TRBD1 | . | TGCAGCGTGGGGACAGGGGGCGGAGAGACCCAGTACTTC | CSVGTGGGETQYF
TRBJ1-5 | TRBV7-2 | . | once | TGTGCCAGCAGCTCACAAGATCAGCCCCAGCATTTT | CASSSQDQPQHF
TRBJ2-5 | TRBV7-2 | . | . | TGTGCCAGCAGCTTAGGAGTTTCCAGGGCTGAGACCCAGTACTTC | CASSLGVSRAETQYF
TRBJ2-5 | TRBV5-6 | TRBD1 | . | TGTGCCAGCAGCCCAGGACAGGGGGTAGAGACCCAGTACTTC | CASSPGQGVETQYF
TRBJ2-5 | TRBV7-9 | TRBD2 | . | TGTGCCAGCAGCTTGCAGGGGCTAGCGGGGGGGCTGGAGACCCAGTACTTC | CASSLQGLAGGLETQYF
TRBJ1-2 | TRBV5-1 | . | . | TGCGCCAGCAGTTTAGACAGTAACTATGGCTACACCTTC | CASSLDSNYGYTF
TRBJ2-3 | TRBV5-4 | TRBD2 | . | TGTGCCAGCAGCCCTGCTAGAAGCGGGAGGGCCTTGGGCACAGATACGCAGTATTTT | CASSPARSGRALGTDTQYF
TRBJ2-5 | TRBV5-4 | TRBD2 | . | TGTGCCAGCAGCCGCTCGGGAGTCCGCGGGGGAGAGACCCAGTACTTC | CASSRSGVRGGETQYF
TRBJ2-7 | TRBV5-1 | . | . | TGCGCCAGCAGCCCTAGGACTGATCGCTCCTACGAGCAGTACTTC | CASSPRTDRSYEQYF